A selection of T cell receptor beta chains follows, all from one sample in a study of CD8 T cells in ankylosing spondylitis. Each CDR3 protein is one row after TCRdb ran MiXCR on the 5' RACE reads. Of under 300,000 distinct CDR3 sequences listed, about a sixth are singletons. The sample taken for sequencing was blood, either unsorted or a sorted T cell fraction (not recorded which). These receptors were collected from a male donor with ankylosing spondylitis or in good health (not recorded which). Both conserved end residues are trimmed from each CDR3. Clone size appears in some rows only: once, few, many, or a class for an expanded clone.

>TRBV7-6|TRBJ2-3|few
ASSPGPEGTQY
>TRBV7-9|TRBJ2-3|few
ASSIRQGLTDTQY
>TRBV6-1|TRBJ2-7|few
ASSPGGTPYEQY
>TRBV5-1|TRBJ2-7|many
ASSPDGAYEQY
>TRBV13|TRBJ2-5|-
ASSTNPGLALYQETQY
>TRBV29-1|TRBJ2-1|-
SAHGTSGRSSYNEQF
>TRBV29-1|TRBJ2-2|few
SVPDGTGELF
>TRBV28|TRBJ2-2|few
ASSFLENTGELF
>TRBV27|TRBJ2-7|many
ASSLSQASSYEQY
>TRBV7-4|TRBJ2-2|-
ASSFWRTVIGELF
>TRBV11-2|TRBJ2-1|many
ASSFRTSGLYNEQF